Listed here are 25 T cell receptor beta chains from one sample, sequenced in a study of shared clonotypes between healthy human individuals. The protocol was immunoSEQ multiplex PCR, while the TCRdb copy is restricted to in-frame clones and leaves out a portion. The sample comprises about 2.1 million clones, roughly 95% of which are singletons, and about 1.6% rests with the top ten. CD45RO-negative CD8 cells positively selected for CCR7 made up the naive population, which excluded terminally differentiated effector memory CD45RA+ cells. Sequenced: naive CD8+ T cells from PBMCs. Every receptor here comes from a man aged 18 to 30 in good health. Some clones in this sample may be carry-over from other donors' samples.

The chain combines TRBV6-5 with TRBJ1-2; the D gene is possibly TRBD1 (5 bases). V dropped 1 base and J dropped 4 bases, with 10 bases sitting between them. Germline CDR1 is MNHEY and CDR2 is SVGAGI. This CDR3 is built from 14 residues. For the CDR3, the DNA is TGTGCCAGCAGTTACTTAACAGGTGCCTATGGCTACACCTTC. As protein: CASSYLTGAYGYTF.

On this clone itself: The same CDR3 can be traced to other DNA sequences in this sample. The V and J genes are TRBV7-2 and TRBJ2-7; a weak D match, TRBD2 (6 bases). CDR1 is SGHTA and CDR2 is FQGNSA in the germline V gene. V was clipped by 1 base and J by 0 bases, with 7 bases between them. This CDR3 has 14 amino acids. As DNA, the CDR3 is TGTGCCAGCAGCTTAGGGGGGGTCTCCTACGAGCAGTACTTC. Protein sequence: CASSLGGVSYEQYF.

The chain couples TRBV13 to TRBJ1-5; D is unclear. V lost 5 bases to trimming and J lost 3 bases, with 5 bases between them. Germline V gene lookup returns CDR1 PRHDT and CDR2 FYEKMQ (reference sequence). The CDR3 covers 12 residues. CDR3 in amino acids: CASSPYNQPQHF. The CDR3 region has the DNA TGTGCCAGCAGCCCATACAATCAGCCCCAGCATTTT.

The chain has TRBV10-3 and TRBJ1-1; D call uncertain. The CDR3 runs 15 residues. Looked up from germline, CDR1 is ENHRY and CDR2 is SYGVKD. Between the trimmed V and J ends, which lost 3 bases and 1 base, there was a span of 12 bases. The CDR3: CAISDRKEPNTEAFF. The CDR3 DNA is TGTGCCATCAGTGATAGGAAGGAACCGAACACTGAAGCTTTCTTT.

The sample holds one count of this clone. This chain links TRBV9 with TRBJ2-7; the match to TRBD1 covers 10 bases. CDR3 length: 18 amino acids. The germline V gene has CDR1 SGDLS and CDR2 YYNGEE. The V segment lost 4 bases and the J segment 6 bases; nucleotides outside the gene matches: 19. The CDR3: CASSPHGYAGTGVVEQYF. The CDR3 DNA sequence: TGTGCCAGCAGCCCCCACGGGTACGCCGGGACAGGGGTTGTCGAGCAGTACTTC.

The CDR3 region is CASSLTLSRMNTEAFF. The CDR3 DNA reads as TGTGCCAGCAGCTTAACGCTCTCCAGGATGAACACTGAAGCTTTCTTT. This rearrangement joins TRBV7-3 to TRBJ1-1, with unresolved D. The germline V and J ends were trimmed by 0 bases and 0 bases, with 11 bases remaining between them. There are 16 residues in the CDR3. Germline V lookup: CDR1 SGHTA, CDR2 FQGTGA. Based on the CDR3 plus reference TRBV7-3 and TRBJ1-1, the full variable domain is GAGVSQTPSNKVTEKGKYVELRCDPISGHTALYWYRQSLGQGPEFLIYFQGTGAADDSGLPNDRFFAVRPEGSVSTLKIQRTERGDSAVYLCASSLTLSRMNTEAFFGQGTRLTVV.

The chain couples TRBV5-1 to TRBJ1-1, with no clear D. This CDR3 is 14 amino acids long. CDR1 and CDR2 from the germline V gene are SGHRS and YFSETQ. Trimming left V 1 base short and J 5 bases short, with 12 bases between. CDR3 sequence: CASSLKGWETEAFF. The CDR3 DNA sequence: TGCGCCAGCAGCTTGAAGGGTTGGGAAACTGAAGCTTTCTTT.

The gene calls are TRBV27 and TRBJ2-1; the D gene is possibly TRBD1 (5 bases). This CDR3 spans 19 amino acids. The germline V and J ends were trimmed by 3 bases and 4 bases, with 25 bases remaining between them. Per the germline V gene, CDR1 is MNHEY and CDR2 is SMNVEV (reference sequence). For the CDR3, the DNA is TGTGCCAGCAGTTTTCGGCAGGGCCCATACAAGGGCCCTTACAATGAGCAGTTCTTC. This encodes CASSFRQGPYKGPYNEQFF.

The table lists this clone with a count of one. The rearrangement uses TRBV5-5 and TRBJ1-1; D ambiguous. Trimming removed 2 bases at V and 1 base at J, with 3 bases between. The CDR3 consists of 12 residues. Germline lookup yields CDR1 SGHKS and CDR2 YYEKEE (reference sequence). The CDR3 reads CASSFWNTEAFF. The CDR3 bases are TGTGCCAGCAGCTTCTGGAACACTGAAGCTTTCTTT.

This chain uses TRBV10-1 with TRBJ2-4, with TRBD2 identical over 10 bases. CDR1 and CDR2 (germline): WNHNN, SYGVQD (reference sequence). The CDR3 runs to 20 residues. The V gene end was trimmed by 2 bases and the J gene end by 3 bases; junction bases not matched to a gene: 16. The CDR3 loop is CASSELTLAGAVEGKNIQYF. Written as DNA, the CDR3 is TGCGCCAGCAGTGAGCTAACTCTAGCGGGAGCTGTTGAAGGCAAAAACATTCAGTACTTC.

Worth noting for this clone: The same CDR3 arises from other DNA sequences in this sample as well. This rearrangement joins TRBV13 to TRBJ2-7; TRBD2 is a possible D gene (5 bases). The ends were cut back, 0 bases at V and 0 bases at J, with 6 bases in the middle. Germline assignment: CDR1 PRHDT and CDR2 FYEKMQ (reference sequence). The CDR3 has 14 residues. CDR3 sequence reads: CASSLGGLSYEQYF. In nucleotides, the CDR3 is TGTGCCAGCAGCTTAGGCGGACTCTCCTACGAGCAGTACTTC. Variable domain in full (rest from reference TRBV13 and TRBJ2-7): AAGVIQSPRHLIKEKRETATLKCYPIPRHDTVYWYQQGPGQDPQFLISFYEKMQSDKGSIPDRFSAQQFSDYHSELNMSSLELGDSALYFCASSLGGLSYEQYFGPGTRLTVT.

V gene TRBV27 combines with J gene TRBJ2-2; tentative D call: TRBD2 (6 bases). Germline loops: CDR1 MNHEY, CDR2 SMNVEV (reference sequence). The CDR3 has 14 amino acids. The ends were cut back, 2 bases at V and 7 bases at J, with 11 bases in the middle. The CDR3: CASSLGGGSGELFF. CDR3 DNA sequence: TGTGCCAGCAGTTTAGGAGGAGGGAGCGGGGAGCTGTTTTTT.

Note on this clone: One end of the junction does not line up with germline, which may come from a read error. This rearrangement joins TRBV7-9 to TRBJ2-1, with TRBD2 matching over 8 bases. Germline V gene sequence: CDR1 SEHNR, CDR2 FQNEAQ (reference sequence). This CDR3 comprises 13 residues. The CDR3 DNA reads as TGTGCCAGCAGCCTAGGGCCTAGCGGGCCACAACTCTTC. This codes for CASSLGPSGPQLF.

V gene TRBV5-1 combines with J gene TRBJ2-7; TRBD1 matches 7 bases. Germline CDR1 reads SGHRS; CDR2 reads YFSETQ. The V and J ends lost 3 bases and 1 base, in that order; junction bases with no gene match: 4. CDR3 length equals 14 residues. CDR3 DNA: TGCGCCAGCAGCTGGGACAGCACGTCCTACGAGCAGTACTTC. Protein product: CASSWDSTSYEQYF.

The chain links TRBV6-5 to TRBJ2-1, with 10 bases matching TRBD2. The CDR3 length is 16 residues. Per the germline V gene, CDR1 is MNHEY and CDR2 is SVGAGI. J gave up 6 bases and V 2 bases, and 7 bases lay outside the gene matches. Here the CDR3 DNA reads TGTGCCAGCAGTTACCCAGCGGGAGGGCCTGGCAATGAGCAGTTCTTC. It translates to CASSYPAGGPGNEQFF.

The chain links TRBV11-2 to TRBJ2-2, with 7 bases identical to TRBD1. The CDR3 spans 15 residues. J lost 1 base, V lost 5 bases, and 4 bases had no gene match. Looked up from germline, CDR1 is SGHAT and CDR2 is FQNNGV. CDR3 residues: CASSERTGNTGELFF. DNA for the CDR3: TGTGCCAGCAGCGAGAGGACAGGGAACACCGGGGAGCTGTTTTTT.

The genes are TRBV16 and TRBJ2-7; D remains unclear. V was cut by 7 bases and J by 0 bases, with 16 bases left in between. Germline CDR1 and CDR2: KGHSY and FQNENV. The CDR3 has 15 amino acids. CDR3 in DNA: TGTGCCAGCACCGCAAAGGCAGGACCCTCCTACGAGCAGTACTTC. Residues: CASTAKAGPSYEQYF.

This sequence joins TRBV5-4 and TRBJ1-4; D is undetermined. Germline lookup yields CDR1 SGHNT and CDR2 YYREEE (reference sequence). The CDR3 is 14 amino acids. The V end lost 4 bases, the J end lost 6 bases, and 13 bases lay between the germline ends. The CDR3 protein is CASSPDPGYEKLFF. CDR3 DNA sequence: TGTGCCAGCAGCCCCGACCCCGGCTATGAAAAACTGTTTTTT.

V gene TRBV6-4 combines with J gene TRBJ2-1, with TRBD2 matching 9 bases. V shed 0 bases, J shed 6 bases, and the junction held 3 bases outside the gene matches. In germline, CDR1 is MRHNA, CDR2 SNTAGT. CDR3 length equals 15 residues. CDR3 nucleotides: TGTGCCAGCAGTGACTCCGGACTAGCGTTCAATGAGCAGTTCTTC. Amino acids: CASSDSGLAFNEQFF.

The gene calls are TRBV4-1 and TRBJ1-2; the D gene is possibly TRBD1 (5 bases). V was pared by 1 base and J by 8 bases, with 26 bases between. The CDR3 has 18 amino acids. The V gene's germline CDR1 is MGHRA and CDR2 YSYEKL. This CDR3 is CASSQVGWSSGGSEGYTF. In DNA form, the CDR3 reads TGCGCCAGCAGCCAAGTCGGGTGGTCGAGCGGGGGGTCTGAGGGCTACACCTTC.

V and J are TRBV19 and TRBJ2-7; 7 bases line up with TRBD2. From germline, CDR1 is LNHDA and CDR2 SQIVND (reference sequence). The CDR3 totals 14 residues. V shed 4 bases, J shed 7 bases, and the junction held 10 bases outside the gene matches. CDR3 nucleotide sequence: TGTGCCAGTAGTAGTCGGGAGGAACTCGAGGAGCAGTACTTC. Its protein product is CASSSREELEEQYF.

The chain couples TRBV5-5 to TRBJ2-1; 11 bases line up with TRBD1. J was trimmed by 6 bases and V by 2 bases; bases with no gene match: 1. Germline V gene data show CDR1 as SGHKS and CDR2 as YYEKEE (reference sequence). This CDR3 comprises 14 residues. The CDR3 DNA reads as TGTGCCAGCAGCTTAGGACAGGGGGCCAATGAGCAGTTCTTC. Its protein is CASSLGQGANEQFF.

The genes are TRBV6-1 and TRBJ1-4; 12 positions match TRBD1. Trimming took 4 bases from V and 8 from J; bases not matched to a gene: 11. The CDR3 loop spans 17 amino acids. Germline-derived CDR1 and CDR2 are MNHNS and SASEGT. DNA of the CDR3: TGTGCCAGCAGTGTCCGGGACAGGGGGCATCCAGGGGAAAAACTGTTTTTT. Protein: CASSVRDRGHPGEKLFF.

The genes are TRBV5-1 and TRBJ2-1; 10 bases are a match to TRBD2. The CDR3 length is 16 residues. Germline assignment: CDR1 SGHRS and CDR2 YFSETQ. The V segment lost 0 bases and the J segment 8 bases; nucleotides outside the gene matches: 8. The CDR3 region has the DNA TGCGCCAGCAGCTTGGCCGATAGCGGGAGGTGGGATGAGCAGTTCTTC. It translates to CASSLADSGRWDEQFF.

This clone appeared once. The chain links TRBV15 to TRBJ1-4; 9 bases fit TRBD1. This CDR3 contains 16 residues. The junction had 9 bases not matched to a gene; V was cut back by 8 bases and J by 2 bases. In germline, CDR1 is LNHNV, CDR2 YYDKDF (reference sequence). In nucleotides, the CDR3 is TGTGCCACCTCGACGGGACAGGGTGGCACTAATGAAAAACTGTTTTTT. Its translation is CATSTGQGGTNEKLFF.